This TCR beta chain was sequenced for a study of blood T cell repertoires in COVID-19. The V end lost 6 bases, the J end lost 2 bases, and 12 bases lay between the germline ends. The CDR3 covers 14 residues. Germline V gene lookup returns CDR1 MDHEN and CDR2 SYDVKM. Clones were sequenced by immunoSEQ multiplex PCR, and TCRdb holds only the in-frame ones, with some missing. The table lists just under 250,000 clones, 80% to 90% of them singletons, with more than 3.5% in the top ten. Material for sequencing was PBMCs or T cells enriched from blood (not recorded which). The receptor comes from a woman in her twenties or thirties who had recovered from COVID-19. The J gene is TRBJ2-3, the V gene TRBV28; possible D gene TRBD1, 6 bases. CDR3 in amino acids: CASSPTGFTDTQYF. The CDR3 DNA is TGTGCCAGCAGCCCTACAGGGTTCACAGATACGCAGTATTTT. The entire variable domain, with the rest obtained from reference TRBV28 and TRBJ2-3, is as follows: DVKVTQSSRYLVKRTGEKVFLECVQDMDHENMFWYRQDPGLGLRLIYFSYDVKMKEKGDIPEGYSVSREKKERFSLILESASTNQTSMYLCASSPTGFTDTQYFGPGTRLTVL.